This T cell receptor beta chain was retrieved from a study of T cell responses to AZD1222 COVID-19 vaccine. Findings and caveats of the study: Repertoires were collected only later (after the peak T cell response had occurred). Epitopes outside B.1.351 and B.1.1.7 mutated regions reportedly drew nearly half of spike TCRs. Spike-specific TCR depth and breadth grew after two AZD1222 doses.

The protocol was immunoSEQ multiplex PCR, while the TCRdb copy is restricted to in-frame clones and leaves out a portion. In the table there are approximately 140,000 clones, approximately 78% of which are singletons. A note on this clone: Its antigen is unidentified.

From germline, CDR1 is WSHSY and CDR2 SAAADI. J gave up 6 bases and V 2 bases, and 6 bases lay outside the gene matches. The CDR3 spans 15 residues. The TCR sequence derives from an adult in good health. The source was peripheral blood, collected on day 0 of MenACWY control vaccination. This chain links TRBV10-2 with TRBJ2-3; 9 bases agree with TRBD2. The CDR3 coding sequence is TGCGCCAGCAGTGAGCTAGCGGGGCCCCTGGATACGCAGTATTTT. This encodes CASSELAGPLDTQYF.